This is a list of T cell receptor beta chains from one sample in a study of blood T cell repertoires in COVID-19. The method was immunoSEQ multiplex PCR; TCRdb's version includes in-frame clones alone and lacks a portion of them. This sample carries a few hundred thousand clones, 80% to 85% of them seen once, and the ten largest clones take about 3.4%. Sequencing was performed on PBMCs or T cells enriched from blood (not recorded which). The receptor source for this set is a man over 45 who had recovered from COVID-19. Each CDR3 is given without its conserved first and last residue.

V gene	CDR3 protein
TRBV27	ASPPSGQVLCRNSPLH
TRBV2	ASSDRENTEAF
TRBV6-5	ASSGYEQY
TRBV4-2	ASSQGPAGGNEQY
TRBV19	ASSTPPLYSGSSTDTQY
TRBV6-5	ASTRDRGVIYEQY
TRBV7-3	ASSSGRTSGNGETQY
TRBV7-9	ASSRRQVSSGETQY
TRBV14	ASSHSSYNSPLH
TRBV5-1	ASSLQGRTGELF
TRBV20-1	SASRPAGEQETQY
TRBV19	ASSPNRGTGTQY
TRBV7-8	ASSSGQPNTEAF
TRBV5-1	ASSSGDRSADTQY
TRBV3-1/TRBV3-2	ASSQWTGLGYT
TRBV4-2	ASSPAGGAENEQF
TRBV11-3	ASSLRDRETSSYEQY
TRBV12-5	ASGLPRAPGGRNIQY
TRBV6-1	ASSEFNGGRPQH
TRBV19	ASSPVLRPGGYGYT
TRBV7-3	ASSYGTSGRLN
TRBV5-6	ASSLAGRGKEDEQF
TRBV4-3	ASSQDLAGNLEQY
TRBV3-1/TRBV3-2	ASSQDRTDDAETQY
TRBV13	ASSSGGVGDWVYNEQF
TRBV19	ASSINRGAVGVTEAF
TRBV7-9	ASSPNHRGRGTDTQY
TRBV7-2	ASSLADRGYGYT